The subject of this entry is one T cell receptor beta chain. Different DNA sequences within this sample yield the same CDR3. The data are from a study of blood T cell repertoires in COVID-19. Using immunoSEQ multiplex PCR, the repertoire was profiled, and TCRdb retains in-frame clones only, with some absent. The sample holds 200,000 to 250,000 clones, 86% seen once. The germline CDR1 and CDR2 sequences are SGDLS and YYNGEE. The CDR3 has 14 amino acids. V lost 4 bases and J lost 1; bases outside the gene matches: 3. Residents of 24 US areas, aged about 18 to 95 years, made up the participants. The rearrangement joins TRBV9 to TRBJ2-7; 9 nucleotides align to TRBD1. Sequenced: PBMCs or T cells enriched from blood (not recorded which). This clonotype was obtained from a woman aged 25-40 years who had been exposed to COVID-19. Here the CDR3 DNA reads TGTGCCAGCAGCCCCGGGACAGGGTCCTACGAGCAGTACTTC. Amino acids: CASSPGTGSYEQYF. Together with reference TRBV9 and TRBJ2-7, the CDR3 gives the full variable domain: DSGVTQTPKHLITATGQRVTLRCSPRSGDLSVYWYQQSLDQGLQFLIQYYNGEERAKGNILERFSAQQFPDLHSELNLSSLELGDSALYFCASSPGTGSYEQYFGPGTRLTVT.